These 9 T cell receptor beta chains originate from one sample sequenced in a study of T cells in women clearing cervical HPV infection. Generated by immunoSEQ multiplex PCR, the TCRdb table keeps only in-frame clones and is missing some. The clone table shows roughly 19,000 clones, with the ten largest holding over 5%. Sequences were obtained from blood buffy coat. The source of these receptors is a woman between 18 and 70 years old with a cervical HPV16 infection that either progressed to CIN3+ or cleared (not recorded which).

To note about this clone: The read terminates 3 residues ahead of where the CDR3 ends, so the germline J gene completes it. V is TRBV6-2 or TRBV6-3 and J is TRBJ1-2; D is perhaps TRBD1 (5 bases). The germline V gene encodes CDR1 MNHEY and CDR2 SVGEGT. CDR3 length equals 14 residues. Partial CDR3 DNA: TGTGCCAGCAGTTCTACGGGGGACGGTGATACC. Its protein product is CASSSTGDGDT. The complete CDR3 reads CASSSTGDGDTYTF.

Here the CDR3 reads CASSPRVGSNQPQYF. CDR3 DNA (partial): TGTGCCAGCAGCCCCAGGGTGGGGAGCAATCAGCCG. The V call is TRBV6-2 or TRBV6-3, the J call TRBJ2-3; D possibly matches TRBD1 or TRBD2 (5 bases each). The observed sequence ends 3 residues before the CDR3 terminus, with the missing tail filled in from the germline J gene. The CDR3 is made up of 15 amino acids. Germline V gives CDR1 MNHEY, CDR2 SVGEGT.

As regards this clone: The observed sequence ends 3 residues before the CDR3 terminus, with the missing tail filled in from the germline J gene. The chain couples TRBV19 to TRBJ1-5, with a possible D match to TRBD1 (5 bases). The CDR3 contains 15 residues. V lost 6 bases and J 4 bases, leaving 16 bases between the germline ends. Germline loops: CDR1 LNHDA, CDR2 SQIVND (reference sequence). Incomplete CDR3 DNA: TGTGCCAGTAGGTATCAGGGAAGGGGAAATCAGCCC. It is translated as CASRYQGRGNQP. The entire CDR3 reads CASRYQGRGNQPQHF.

Note on this clone: Sequencing ends 3 residues short of the CDR3 end; the germline J gene provides the rest. This sequence joins TRBV13 and TRBJ2-3, with D maybe TRBD1 (6 bases). This CDR3 is built from 13 residues. Germline V CDR1 and CDR2: PRHDT, FYEKMQ (reference sequence). The CDR3 here is CASSLGEGETQYF. The sequenced part of the CDR3 DNA is TGTGCCAGCAGCTTAGGCGAGGGGGAGACG.

Of note for this clone: Read coverage stops 3 residues before the CDR3 terminus; the germline J gene supplies the remainder. J is TRBJ2-1 and V is TRBV19, with D maybe TRBD2 (6 bases). Germline CDR1 reads LNHDA; CDR2 reads SQIVND (reference sequence). Trimming stripped 1 base from V and 4 bases from J, with 14 bases between. The CDR3 has 16 residues. CDR3 DNA (partial): TGTGCCAGTAGTATAGGACAGCGGACTACTTACAATGAG. It yields the protein CASSIGQRTTYNE. The entire CDR3 protein is CASSIGQRTTYNEQFF.

About this clone itself: Read data end 3 residues before the CDR3 end; the end is taken from the germline J gene. This chain uses TRBV7-2 with TRBJ2-5, with 8 bases aligning to TRBD2. The germline CDR1 and CDR2 sequences are SGHTA and FQGNSA. V shed 1 base, J shed 3 bases, and the junction held 4 bases outside the gene matches. The CDR3 runs to 15 residues. This CDR3 reads CASSLVGGDEETQYF. The CDR3 bases that were read are TGTGCCAGCAGCTTAGTCGGGGGGGATGAAGAGACC.

Comments on this clone: The read ends 3 residues before the CDR3 terminus; that terminus is restored from the germline J gene. The rearrangement joins TRBV7-9 to TRBJ1-2, with D possibly being TRBD1 (6 bases). There are 14 residues in the CDR3. Germline CDR1 reads SEHNR; CDR2 reads FQNEAQ (reference sequence). The CDR3 spells CASSSAQGIGGYTF. CDR3 DNA, as far as it was read: TGTGCCAGCAGCTCGGCCCAGGGGATCGGCGGC.

A word on this clone: The read ends 3 residues early relative to the CDR3; the germline J gene fills the gap. The V and J genes are TRBV14 and TRBJ1-2; D perhaps matches TRBD1 (6 bases). Trimming left V 5 bases short and J 3 bases short, with 13 bases between. The CDR3 has 14 residues. Germline loops: CDR1 SGHDN, CDR2 FVKESK. CDR3 DNA, as far as it was read: TGTGCCAGCAGCGCCGTGGGGGCGTACTATGGC. Translating it yields CASSAVGAYYG. The whole CDR3 sequence is CASSAVGAYYGYTF. Supplemented by reference TRBV14 and TRBJ1-2, the full variable domain reads EAGVTQFPSHSVIEKGQTVTLRCDPISGHDNLYWYRRVMGKEIKFLLHFVKESKQDESGMPNNRFLAERTGGTYSTLKVQPAELEDSGVYFCASSAVGAYYGYTFGSGTRLTVV.

According to its frequency, this clone is medium-sized. Read sequence stops 3 residues before the CDR3 end, and the germline J gene provides the missing end. The gene calls are TRBV29-1 and TRBJ2-3; 7 nucleotides agree with TRBD2. After removal of 1 base from V and 6 bases from J, the junction contained 4 bases not matched to a gene. Germline V gene sequence: CDR1 SQVTM, CDR2 ANQGSEA. This CDR3 is 13 amino acids long. The sequenced part of the CDR3 DNA is TGCAGCGTTGAAGGCGGGAGTGTGGATACG. Protein product: CSVEGGSVDT. The full CDR3 reads CSVEGGSVDTQYF.